A single count supports the clone carrying this TCR beta chain. Its specificity is unknown. The data stem from a study of T cell responses to AZD1222 COVID-19 vaccine. Findings and limits, study-wide: AZD1222 recipients seropositive at baseline numbered only five to seven. Among spike-specific TCRs, nearly half reportedly target unmutated variant regions. The donor cohort was predominantly white British with a female majority, and clonal diversity may have been underestimated.

The repertoire was sequenced with immunoSEQ multiplex PCR; TCRdb's copy has only in-frame clones and lacks some. The sample contains some 130,000 clones, roughly 85% of which appear only once. The trim removed 3 bases at V and 4 bases at J, leaving 7 bases unmatched. Germline CDR1 is SGHRS and CDR2 is YFSETQ. This CDR3 contains 15 residues. The genes are TRBV5-1 and TRBJ2-3, with 8 bases fitting TRBD1. The specimen was peripheral blood, collected on day 0 of AZD1222 vaccination. The clonotype comes from an adult in good health. CDR3 nucleotide sequence: TGCGCCAGCAGCTCCCGGGACAGGTTGGCAGATACGCAGTATTTT. Protein: CASSSRDRLADTQYF.